The clone carrying this TCR beta chain was seen ten or more times. The data are from a study of T-cell reconstitution after alpha-beta-depleted transplantation in children. The library targeted TCRbeta and was prepared with unique molecular identifiers. TCRdb used MiXCR to reprocess the PCR reads, holding one entry per CDR3 protein. The data hold 230,000 or so distinct CDR3 sequences, with 9.7% observed a single time. Specimen: PBMCs from the stem cell graft donor, collected from the stem cell graft. The origin of this receptor is a human donor who donated a stem cell graft to a child with SCID.

The CDR3 coding sequence is TGCGCCAGCAGCTCACCGGGCCCCTTTAACACTGAAGCTTTCTTT. This codes for CASSSPGPFNTEAFF. V and J are TRBV5-1 and TRBJ1-1; D not resolved. The germline V gene encodes CDR1 SGHRS and CDR2 YFSETQ. CDR3 size: 15 residues. The V end lost 3 bases, the J end lost 2 bases, and 14 bases lay between the germline ends.